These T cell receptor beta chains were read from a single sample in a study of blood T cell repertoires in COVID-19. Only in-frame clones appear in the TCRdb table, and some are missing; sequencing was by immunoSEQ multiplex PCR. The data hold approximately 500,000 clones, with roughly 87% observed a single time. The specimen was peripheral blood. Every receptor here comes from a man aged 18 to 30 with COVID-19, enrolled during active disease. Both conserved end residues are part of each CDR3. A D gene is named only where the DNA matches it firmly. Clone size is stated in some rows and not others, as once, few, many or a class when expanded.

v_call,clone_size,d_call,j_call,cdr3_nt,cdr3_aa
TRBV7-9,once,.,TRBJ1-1,TGTGCCAGCAGCTTAAACAGGGTAGAAACTGAAGCTTTCTTT,CASSLNRVETEAFF
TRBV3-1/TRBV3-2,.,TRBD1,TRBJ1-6,TGTGCCAGCAGCCAGGGGGACAGGGCAAATTCACCCCTCCACTTT,CASSQGDRANSPLHF
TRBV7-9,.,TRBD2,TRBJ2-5,TGTGCCAGCAGCTCTGGGACTAGCGGGTACCAAGAGACCCAGTACTTC,CASSSGTSGYQETQYF
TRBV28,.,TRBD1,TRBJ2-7,TGTGCCAGCAGTTTCGGACAGGGGGCACACGAGCAGTACTTC,CASSFGQGAHEQYF
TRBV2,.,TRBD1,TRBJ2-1,TGTGCCAGCAGTCTAGAGGGGGCCCCCTACAATGAGCAGTTCTTC,CASSLEGAPYNEQFF
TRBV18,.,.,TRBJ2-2,TGTGCCAGCTCACCACCGGAGACCACGAACACCGGGGAGCTGTTTTTT,CASSPPETTNTGELFF
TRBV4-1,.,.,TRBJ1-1,TGCGCCAGCAGCTCATTGCGGGCGGGGACGATCCGAGGCGCTTTCTTT,CASSSLRAGTIRGAFF
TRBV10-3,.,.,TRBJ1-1,TGTGCCATCAGCCAAGGGAGGGTTAACACTGAAGCTTTCTTT,CAISQGRVNTEAFF
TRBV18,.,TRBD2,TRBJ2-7,TGTGCCAGCTCACCGGGACTAGCGGACGAGCAGTACTTC,CASSPGLADEQYF
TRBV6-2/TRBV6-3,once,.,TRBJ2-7,TGTGCCAGCAGCCGAAGGCCCGGGACAACGGACTTC,CASSRRPGTTDF
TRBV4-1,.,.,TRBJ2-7,TGCGCCAGCAGCCAAGATAACGAGCAGTACTTC,CASSQDNEQYF
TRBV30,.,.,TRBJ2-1,TGTGCCTGGAGTCCTTACAATGAGCAGTTCTTC,CAWSPYNEQFF
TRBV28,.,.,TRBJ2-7,TGTGCCAGCAGTTTCCAAGCGGTTACCTACGAGCAGTACTTC,CASSFQAVTYEQYF
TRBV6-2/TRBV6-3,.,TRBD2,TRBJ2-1,TGTGCCAGCATCCCCGAGCGGGAAAGCTCCTACAATGAGCAGTTCTTC,CASIPERESSYNEQFF
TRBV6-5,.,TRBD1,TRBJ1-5,TGTGCCAGCAGTCGAACAGGGGGAGGTCAGCCCCAGCATTTT,CASSRTGGGQPQHF
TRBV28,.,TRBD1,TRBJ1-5,TGTGCCAGCAGCGCCGTGACAGGGGCGATAAGCAATCAGCCCCAGCATTTT,CASSAVTGAISNQPQHF
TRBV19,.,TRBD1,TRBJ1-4,TGTGCCAGTAGTAGACAGGGGAAGGGGGCAACTAATGAAAAACTGTTTTTT,CASSRQGKGATNEKLFF
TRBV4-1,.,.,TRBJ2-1,TGCGCCAGCAGCCAACCGACTAGAGGAAGGGGCAATGAGCAGTTCTTC,CASSQPTRGRGNEQFF
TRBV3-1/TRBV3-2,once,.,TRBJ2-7,TGTGCCAGCAGCCCGGAGTTATTCTACGAGCAGTACTTC,CASSPELFYEQYF
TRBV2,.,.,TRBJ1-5,TGTGCCAGCAGTGACCGTACAGGGACAAATCAGCCCCAGCATTTT,CASSDRTGTNQPQHF
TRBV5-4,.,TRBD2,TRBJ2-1,TGTGCCAGCAGCCTGGGACTAGCGGGAGGCCTCTACAATGAGCAGTTCTTC,CASSLGLAGGLYNEQFF
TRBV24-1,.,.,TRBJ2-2,TGTGCCACCAGTGATGAGGGTAGCACCGGGGAGCTGTTTTTT,CATSDEGSTGELFF
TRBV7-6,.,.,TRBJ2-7,TGTGCCAGCAGCTTAGCCGAGACTCGGCTTAGGGGCGAGCAGTACTTC,CASSLAETRLRGEQYF
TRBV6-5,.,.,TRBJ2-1,TGTGCCAGCAGTTACTCGAGTCCCTACAATGAGCAGTTCTTC,CASSYSSPYNEQFF
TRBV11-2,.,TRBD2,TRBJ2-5,TGTGCCAGCAGCTCCCCGACTAGCTTTAGGGAGACCCAGTACTTC,CASSSPTSFRETQYF
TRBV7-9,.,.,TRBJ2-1,TGTGCCAGCAGCTTAGCATTTTACGGGTACAATGAGCAGTTCTTC,CASSLAFYGYNEQFF
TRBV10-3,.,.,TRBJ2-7,TGTGCCATCAGTGAGTCCTCCAGCTCCTACGAGCAGTACTTC,CAISESSSSYEQYF
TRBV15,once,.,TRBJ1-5,TGTGCCACCAGCAGAGCAGGGACTGTCAATCAGCCCCAGCATTTT,CATSRAGTVNQPQHF
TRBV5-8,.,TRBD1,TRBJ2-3,TGTGCCAGCAGCCCCGGGACAGGGGAGACAGATACGCAGTATTTT,CASSPGTGETDTQYF
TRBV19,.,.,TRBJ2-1,TGTGCCAGTAGTATGGGCCAGTTCTACAATGAGCAGTTCTTC,CASSMGQFYNEQFF
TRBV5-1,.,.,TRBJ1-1,TGCGCCAGCAGCTCTCTGACGGGGGGCTGGAACACTGAAGCTTTCTTT,CASSSLTGGWNTEAFF
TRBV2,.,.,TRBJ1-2,TGTGCCAGCAGTGAATCAGGGTTTAGCTATGGCTACACCTTC,CASSESGFSYGYTF
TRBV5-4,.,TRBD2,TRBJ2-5,TGTGCCAGCAGCCATGTGGGGGGGGATGAGACCCAGTACTTC,CASSHVGGDETQYF
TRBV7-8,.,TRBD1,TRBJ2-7,TGTGCCAGCAGCTTAGCCCTGGGGACAGGCCACTCAGGGGTTGACTTC,CASSLALGTGHSGVDF
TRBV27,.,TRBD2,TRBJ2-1,TGTGCCAGCAGTGCCGGGACTAGAGACTACAATGAGCAGTTCTTC,CASSAGTRDYNEQFF
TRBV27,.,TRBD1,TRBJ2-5,TGTGCCAGCAGTAACGCTCGGGACAGGGGAACGGGGACCCAGTACTTC,CASSNARDRGTGTQYF
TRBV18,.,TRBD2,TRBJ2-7,TGTGCCAGCTCACCACCGGGGGAGGGCCAGTACGAGCAGTACTTC,CASSPPGEGQYEQYF
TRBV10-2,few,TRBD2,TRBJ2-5,TGCGCCAGCAGAAATCTAGCGGGGGAAGAGACCCAGTACTTC,CASRNLAGEETQYF
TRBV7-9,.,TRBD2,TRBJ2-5,TGTGCCAGCAGCTTAAACGGGGGGATCCAAGAGACCCAGTACTTC,CASSLNGGIQETQYF
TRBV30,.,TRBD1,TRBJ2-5,TGTGCCTGGAGTGTAACAGGGGGCGCGGAGACCCAGTACTTC,CAWSVTGGAETQYF
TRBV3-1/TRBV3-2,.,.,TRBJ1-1,TGTGCCAGCAGCCAACCTACCAGGACAACGAACACTGAAGCTTTCTTT,CASSQPTRTTNTEAFF
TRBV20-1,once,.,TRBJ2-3,TGCAGTGCTAGTTTGGCGGGCGCGGATACGCAGTATTTT,CSASLAGADTQYF
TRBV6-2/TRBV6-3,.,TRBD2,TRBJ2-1,TGTGCCAGCAGTCGACTAGCGGGAGTTAGCAATGAGCAGTTCTTC,CASSRLAGVSNEQFF
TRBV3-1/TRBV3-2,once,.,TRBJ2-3,TGTGCCAGCAGCCCGAGCCCGCGGGTAACACGCACAGATACGCAGTATTTT,CASSPSPRVTRTDTQYF
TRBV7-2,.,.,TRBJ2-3,TGTGCCAGCAGCTTAGCTCTAAGCACAGATACGCAGTATTTT,CASSLALSTDTQYF
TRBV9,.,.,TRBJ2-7,TGTGCCAGCAGCGCAAACAGCGGATACGAGCAGTACTTC,CASSANSGYEQYF
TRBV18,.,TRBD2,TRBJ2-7,TGTGCCAGCTCACCTCTCGGAACGGGCGGGGGAACCTACGAGCAGTACTTC,CASSPLGTGGGTYEQYF
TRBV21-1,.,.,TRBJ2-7,TGTGCCAGCATTGGGCGGAGACTAGCGGCCTACGAGCAGTACTTC,CASIGRRLAAYEQYF
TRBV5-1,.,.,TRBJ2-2,TGCGCCAGCGAGGGAACGGCCCGCACCGGGGAGCTGTTTTTT,CASEGTARTGELFF
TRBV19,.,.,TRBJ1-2,TGTGCCAGTAGTATGATGGAGGGGAACTATGGCTACACCTTC,CASSMMEGNYGYTF
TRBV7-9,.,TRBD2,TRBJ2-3,TGTGCCAGCAGCCTAGGACTAGCGGCCGACACAGATACGCAGTATTTT,CASSLGLAADTDTQYF
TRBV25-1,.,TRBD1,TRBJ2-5,TGTGCCAGCAGTGTTCCCGGGACAGGGATGCAGGGGACCCAGTACTTC,CASSVPGTGMQGTQYF
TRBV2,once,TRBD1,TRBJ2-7,TGTGCCAGCAGCGCCGGGACAGGTTCCCACGAGCAGTACTTC,CASSAGTGSHEQYF